The 21 T cell receptor beta chains below come from one sample, sequenced in a study of T-cell reconstitution after alpha-beta-depleted transplantation in children. TCRbeta library construction was performed incorporating unique molecular identifiers. TCRdb analysed the PCR reads with MiXCR anew, one entry per CDR3 protein. The sample has 90,000 to 130,000 distinct CDR3 sequences; 9% to 12% are singletons. The specimen was PBMCs from the stem cell graft donor, collected from the stem cell graft. These TCRs come from a human donor who donated a stem cell graft to a child with acute lymphoblastic leukemia.

In its sample, this clonotype was seen many times. The rearrangement joins TRBV28 to TRBJ2-5; weak D call: TRBD1 (7 bases). V was shortened by 8 bases and J by 5 bases, with 27 bases between the two germline ends. Germline CDR1 MDHEN, CDR2 SYDVKM. The CDR3 length is 17 residues. Written as DNA, the CDR3 is TGTGCCAGCTTGAGCATTTCCGCGGGACAGCCCAGTGAGACCCAGTACTTC. As protein: CASLSISAGQPSETQYF.

In this sample, this clonotype turned up many times. The V and J genes are TRBV28 and TRBJ2-3, with 7 bases fitting TRBD2. V lost 6 bases to trimming and J lost 5 bases; unmatched junction nucleotides: 14. In germline, CDR1 is MDHEN, CDR2 SYDVKM. The CDR3 runs to 16 residues. The DNA of the CDR3 is TGTGCCAGCAGCCTGCCGGGACTACCGCTGGGAGATACGCAGTATTTT. Its protein product is CASSLPGLPLGDTQYF.

This clonotype showed up many times. This chain links TRBV14 with TRBJ2-2; D is unclear. The CDR3 covers 13 residues. V dropped 4 bases and J dropped 7 bases, with 10 bases sitting between them. Germline values: CDR1 SGHDN, CDR2 FVKESK. This CDR3 reads CASSPRLDGELFF. Written as DNA, the CDR3 is TGTGCCAGCAGCCCTCGGTTGGACGGGGAGCTGTTTTTT.

This clonotype was counted ten times or more. This chain uses TRBV12-5 with TRBJ1-3; tentative D call: TRBD1 (6 bases). Germline V CDR1 and CDR2: LGHNT, FRNRAP. The CDR3 contains 15 residues. Between the trimmed V and J ends, which lost 5 bases and 0 bases, there was a span of 11 bases. The DNA for the CDR3 is TGTGCTAGTGGTCCGGGACAACTCTCTGGAAACACCATATATTTT. Translation: CASGPGQLSGNTIYF.

This clonotype showed up many times. This chain joins TRBV12-3 or TRBV12-4 and TRBJ2-5, with D uncertain. Trimming left V 2 bases short and J 2 bases short, with 9 bases between. CDR3 length equals 14 residues. The CDR3 DNA is TGTGCCAGCAGTTTACCAGATACTCAAGAGACCCAGTACTTC. It translates to CASSLPDTQETQYF.

This clonotype was picked up many times. This chain links TRBV20-1 with TRBJ2-2; 14 bases are shared with TRBD2. CDR1 is DFQATT and CDR2 is SNEGSKA in the germline V gene (reference sequence). The CDR3 totals 19 residues. The J segment lost 1 base and the V segment lost 1 base, leaving 8 bases of the junction unmatched. CDR3 DNA: TGCAGTGCTAGAGTGGGGTGGGGGACTAGCGGGAGGAACACCGGGGAGCTGTTTTTT. This gives the protein CSARVGWGTSGRNTGELFF.

This clonotype was picked up many times. V gene TRBV28 combines with J gene TRBJ2-1; 8 nucleotides align to TRBD1. The CDR3 contains 14 residues. The ends lost 7 bases at V and 4 bases at J; junction bases unmatched: 6. The germline gives CDR1 MDHEN, CDR2 SYDVKM. This CDR3 is CASIGQGRYNEQFF. In DNA, the CDR3 is TGTGCCAGCATCGGACAGGGCAGATACAATGAGCAGTTCTTC.

This clonotype was found many times. The chain combines TRBV6-5 with TRBJ1-2; D call uncertain. Germline V lookup: CDR1 MNHEY, CDR2 SVGAGI. V was clipped by 0 bases and J by 8 bases, with 13 bases between them. CDR3 length: 14 amino acids. The CDR3 nucleotides read TGTGCCAGCAGTTACTCTGTCCCGACGCGGGGCTACACCTTC. This gives the protein CASSYSVPTRGYTF.

At least ten counts were recorded for this clonotype. The chain employs TRBV15 and TRBJ2-3; no definite D call. Germline lookup yields CDR1 LNHNV and CDR2 YYDKDF (reference sequence). V lost 1 base and J 2 bases, leaving 10 bases between the germline ends. This CDR3 contains 15 residues. In nucleotides, the CDR3 is TGTGCCACCAGCAGAGCTAGGGCCGACACAGATACGCAGTATTTT. It is translated as CATSRARADTDTQYF.

This clonotype appeared many times. The genes are TRBV7-9 and TRBJ1-5, with D possibly being TRBD1 (6 bases). Between the trimmed V and J ends, which lost 5 bases and 11 bases, there was a span of 16 bases. Germline V gene lookup returns CDR1 SEHNR and CDR2 FQNEAQ (reference sequence). CDR3 length: 13 amino acids. CDR3 in amino acids: CASSPGHGRAQHF. The CDR3 DNA follows: TGTGCCAGCAGCCCGGGACACGGACGTGCCCAGCATTTT.

This clonotype was seen many times. The rearrangement joins TRBV14 to TRBJ1-2; the D is unclear. Trimming cost V 1 base and J 7 bases, with 10 bases left between them. This CDR3 spans 13 amino acids. Germline values: CDR1 SGHDN, CDR2 FVKESK. CDR3 sequence (DNA): TGTGCCAGCAGCCAAGTAGCCGTATCTGGCTACACCTTC. It yields the protein CASSQVAVSGYTF.

This clonotype occurred many times. The CDR3 loop is CASSGDTGELFF. CDR3 sequence (DNA): TGTGCCAGCAGTGGGGACACCGGGGAGCTGTTTTTT. The chain employs TRBV2 and TRBJ2-2; D is ambiguous. Trimming cost V 4 bases and J 3 bases, with 3 bases left between them. The germline gives CDR1 SNHLY, CDR2 FYNNEI. The CDR3 runs 12 residues.

The rearrangement uses TRBV6-5 and TRBJ1-2; 12 positions match TRBD1. The CDR3 covers 14 residues. V trimming: 6 bases; J trimming: 8 bases; junction bases outside the gene matches: 7. The germline CDR1 and CDR2 sequences are MNHEY and SVGAGI. The CDR3 nucleotides read TGTGCCAGCAGCTTGGGACAGGGGGCTGACGGCTACACCTTC. It specifies CASSLGQGADGYTF.

This clonotype occurred many times. V usage is TRBV13 and J usage is TRBJ2-2; TRBD1 matches 7 bases. Germline loops: CDR1 PRHDT, CDR2 FYEKMQ (reference sequence). The CDR3 is 14 residues long. V shed 5 bases, J shed 4 bases, and the junction held 4 bases outside the gene matches. The CDR3 protein is CASSNYRGTGELFF. As DNA, the CDR3 is TGTGCCAGCAGCAACTACAGGGGCACCGGGGAGCTGTTTTTT.

This clonotype was seen ten or more times. V gene TRBV29-1 combines with J gene TRBJ2-1, with D possibly matching TRBD2 (5 bases). The CDR3 is made up of 14 amino acids. Germline CDR1 SQVTM, CDR2 ANQGSEA. Between the trimmed V and J ends, which lost 2 bases and 0 bases, there was a span of 8 bases. The CDR3 nucleotides read TGCAGCGTTGAACCGGACTTCTCCTACAATGAGCAGTTCTTC. This gives the protein CSVEPDFSYNEQFF.

This clonotype was seen repeatedly, ten times or more. The chain is built from TRBV7-2 and TRBJ2-1; 9 bases fit TRBD2. V shed 4 bases, J shed 0 bases, and the junction held 7 bases outside the gene matches. The CDR3 is 17 residues long. Germline loops: CDR1 SGHTA, CDR2 FQGNSA. CDR3 amino acids: CASSWASLAGSYNEQFF. CDR3 coding DNA: TGTGCCAGCAGCTGGGCCTCACTAGCGGGCTCCTACAATGAGCAGTTCTTC.

This clonotype was seen only a few times. The chain has TRBV29-1 and TRBJ1-5; no firm D call. This CDR3 is 13 amino acids long. The V and J ends lost 3 bases and 5 bases respectively, with 11 bases between them. The germline V gene encodes CDR1 SQVTM and CDR2 ANQGSEA. CDR3 loop: CSVDVGEDQPQHF. DNA for the CDR3: TGCAGCGTTGACGTCGGGGAAGATCAGCCCCAGCATTTT.

This clonotype was recorded many times. The CDR3 DNA sequence: TGCGCCAGCAGCTTGGGTACTAGCGGGAGAAAAAGAGAGACCCAGTACTTC. As protein: CASSLGTSGRKRETQYF. The rearrangement links TRBV5-1 to TRBJ2-5, with 11 nucleotides matching TRBD2. Germline V gene sequence: CDR1 SGHRS, CDR2 YFSETQ. The CDR3 covers 17 residues. Trimming cost V 0 bases and J 4 bases; bases outside gene matches: 8.

A word on this clonotype: One base away lies a much larger clone, so this may be a sequencing read error. The chain is built from TRBV7-2 and TRBJ2-3, with unresolved D. The J call may be in error: the DNA end matches TRBJ1-5 better. The CDR3 is made up of 12 amino acids. The V gene's germline CDR1 is SGHTA and CDR2 FQGNSA. The CDR3 DNA is TGTGCCAGCAGCCAACTCACAGATACGCAGCATTTT. Protein sequence: CASSQLTDTQHF.

Ten or more counts support this clonotype. J is TRBJ1-1 and V is TRBV20-1; tentative D call: TRBD1 (5 bases). Trimming shortened V by 0 bases and J by 3 bases, and 14 bases separated the two germline ends. The CDR3 sequence is 15 residues long. CDR1 is DFQATT, CDR2 SNEGSKA, per germline (reference sequence). The CDR3 spells CSARDGGWEDTEAFF. CDR3 sequence (DNA): TGCAGTGCTAGAGATGGGGGTTGGGAGGACACTGAAGCTTTCTTT.

Ten or more counts support this clonotype. This sequence joins TRBV11-2 and TRBJ1-2; 7 bases map to TRBD1. The CDR3 consists of 12 residues. Trimming cost V 6 bases and J 8 bases; bases outside gene matches: 6. Germline-derived CDR1 and CDR2 are SGHAT and FQNNGV. CDR3 coding DNA: TGTGCCAGCAGGTCTGGGACAGCAGGCTACACCTTC. Translating it yields CASRSGTAGYTF.